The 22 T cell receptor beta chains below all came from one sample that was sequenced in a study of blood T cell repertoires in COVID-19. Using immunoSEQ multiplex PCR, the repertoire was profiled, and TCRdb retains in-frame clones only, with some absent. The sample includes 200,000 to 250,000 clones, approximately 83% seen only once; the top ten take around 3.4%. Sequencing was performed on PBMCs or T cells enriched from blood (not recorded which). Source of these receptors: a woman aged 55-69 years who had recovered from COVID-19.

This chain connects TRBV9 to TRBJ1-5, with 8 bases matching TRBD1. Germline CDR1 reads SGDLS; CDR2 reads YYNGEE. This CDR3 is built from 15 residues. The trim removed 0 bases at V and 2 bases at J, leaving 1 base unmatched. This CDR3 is CASSVGGQGNQPQHF. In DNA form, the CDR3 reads TGTGCCAGCAGCGTAGGGGGACAGGGCAATCAGCCCCAGCATTTT.

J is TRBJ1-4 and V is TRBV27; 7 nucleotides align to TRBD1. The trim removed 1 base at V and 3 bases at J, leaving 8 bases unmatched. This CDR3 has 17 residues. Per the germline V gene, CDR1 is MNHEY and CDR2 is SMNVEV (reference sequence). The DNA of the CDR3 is TGTGCCAGCAGTTTATGGAGCAGAGGGACAGCTAATGAAAAACTGTTTTTT. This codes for CASSLWSRGTANEKLFF.

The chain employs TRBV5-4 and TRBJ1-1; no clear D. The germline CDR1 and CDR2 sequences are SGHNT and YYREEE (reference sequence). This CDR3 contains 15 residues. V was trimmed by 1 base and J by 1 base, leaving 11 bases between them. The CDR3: CASSLITPENTEAFF. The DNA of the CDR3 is TGTGCCAGCAGCTTGATTACACCCGAGAACACTGAAGCTTTCTTT.

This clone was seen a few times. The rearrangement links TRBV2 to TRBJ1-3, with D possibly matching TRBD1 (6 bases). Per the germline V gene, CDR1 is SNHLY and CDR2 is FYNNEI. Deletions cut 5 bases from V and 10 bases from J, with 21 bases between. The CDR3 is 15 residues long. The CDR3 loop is CASSPTGGSARTIYF. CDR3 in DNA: TGTGCCAGCAGTCCAACGGGGGGCTCAGCGCGGACCATATATTTT.

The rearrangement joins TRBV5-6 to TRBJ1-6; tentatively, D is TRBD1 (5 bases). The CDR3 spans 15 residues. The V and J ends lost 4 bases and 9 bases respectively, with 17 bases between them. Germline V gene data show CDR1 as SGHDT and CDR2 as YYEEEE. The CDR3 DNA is TGTGCCAGCAGCAGCCTGGGGGGGATGGGTTCACCCCTCCACTTT. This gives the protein CASSSLGGMGSPLHF.

CDR3 in DNA: TGCAGCGTTGAAAACAGGTACAATGAGCAGTTCTTC. It is translated as CSVENRYNEQFF. This chain connects TRBV29-1 to TRBJ2-1; possibly TRBD1 for D (5 bases). Germline values: CDR1 SQVTM, CDR2 ANQGSEA. This CDR3 region has 12 residues. The V gene lost 2 bases and the J gene lost 4 bases, with 6 bases spanning the gap.

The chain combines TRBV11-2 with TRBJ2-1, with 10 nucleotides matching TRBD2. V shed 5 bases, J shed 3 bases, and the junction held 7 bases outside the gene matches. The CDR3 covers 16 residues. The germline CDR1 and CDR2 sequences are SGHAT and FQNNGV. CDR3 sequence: CASSLEASGGYNEQFF. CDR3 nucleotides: TGTGCCAGCAGCCTCGAAGCTAGCGGGGGCTACAATGAGCAGTTCTTC.

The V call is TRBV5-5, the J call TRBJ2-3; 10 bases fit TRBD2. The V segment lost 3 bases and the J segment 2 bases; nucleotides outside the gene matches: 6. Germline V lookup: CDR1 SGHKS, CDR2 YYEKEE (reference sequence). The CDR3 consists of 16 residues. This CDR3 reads CASSSKLAGHTDTQYF. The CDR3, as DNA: TGTGCCAGCAGCTCAAAACTAGCGGGACACACAGATACGCAGTATTTT.

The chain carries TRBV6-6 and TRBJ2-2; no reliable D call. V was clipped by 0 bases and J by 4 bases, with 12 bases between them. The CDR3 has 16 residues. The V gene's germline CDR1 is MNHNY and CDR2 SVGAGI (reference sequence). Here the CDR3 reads CASSYSSGSGTGELFF. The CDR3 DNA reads TGTGCCAGCAGTTACTCATCTGGATCGGGCACCGGGGAGCTGTTTTTT.

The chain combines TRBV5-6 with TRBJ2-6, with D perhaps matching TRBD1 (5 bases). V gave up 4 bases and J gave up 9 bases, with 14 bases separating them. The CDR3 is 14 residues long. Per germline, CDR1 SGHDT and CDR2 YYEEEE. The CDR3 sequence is CASSLKGAYNVLTF. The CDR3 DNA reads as TGTGCCAGCAGCCTCAAAGGGGCATACAACGTCCTGACTTTC. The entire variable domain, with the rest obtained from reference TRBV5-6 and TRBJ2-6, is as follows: DAGVTQSPTHLIKTRGQQVTLRCSPKSGHDTVSWYQQALGQGPQFIFQYYEEEERQRGNFPDRFSGHQFPNYSSELNVNALLLGDSALYLCASSLKGAYNVLTFGAGSRLTVL.

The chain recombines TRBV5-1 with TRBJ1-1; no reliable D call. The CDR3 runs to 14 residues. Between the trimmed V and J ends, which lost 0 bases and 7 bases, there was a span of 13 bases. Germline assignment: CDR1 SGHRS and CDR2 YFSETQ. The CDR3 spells CASSLGGFRGEAFF. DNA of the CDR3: TGCGCCAGCAGCTTGGGCGGGTTTCGAGGTGAAGCTTTCTTT.

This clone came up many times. The CDR3 bases are TGTGCCAGCAGGATCGGGCTAGCGGGAGGCCTCAATGAGCAGTTCTTC. This codes for CASRIGLAGGLNEQFF. The chain is built from TRBV2 and TRBJ2-1, with 11 bases aligning to TRBD2. The V gene end was trimmed by 6 bases and the J gene end by 6 bases; junction bases not matched to a gene: 10. Germline lookup yields CDR1 SNHLY and CDR2 FYNNEI. The CDR3 length is 16 residues.

DNA for the CDR3: TGTGCCAGCAGCCAAGTGGAGGGGGGGGCTAATGAAAAACTGTTTTTT. The encoded protein is CASSQVEGGANEKLFF. The V and J genes are TRBV3-1 (or the pseudogene TRBV3-2) and TRBJ1-4; TRBD1 is a possible D gene (6 bases). The CDR3 covers 16 residues. CDR1 is LGHDT and CDR2 is YNNKEL in the germline V gene (reference sequence). Trimming took off 1 base at V and 3 bases at J, with 12 bases between the two ends.

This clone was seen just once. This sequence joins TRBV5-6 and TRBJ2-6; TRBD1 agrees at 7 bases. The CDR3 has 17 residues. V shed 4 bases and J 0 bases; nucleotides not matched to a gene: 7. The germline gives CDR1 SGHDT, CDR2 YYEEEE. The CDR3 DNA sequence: TGTGCCAGCAGCATCCGTCGGGACAGCTCTGGGGCCAACGTCCTGACTTTC. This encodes CASSIRRDSSGANVLTF.

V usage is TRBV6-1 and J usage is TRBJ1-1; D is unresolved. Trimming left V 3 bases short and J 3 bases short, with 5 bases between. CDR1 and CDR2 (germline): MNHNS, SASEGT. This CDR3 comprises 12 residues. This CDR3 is CASSEADTEAFF. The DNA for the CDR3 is TGTGCCAGCAGTGAGGCCGACACTGAAGCTTTCTTT.

CDR3 protein: CASSKTYPGGRYREKLFF. CDR3 DNA: TGTGCCAGCAGCAAAACCTACCCCGGGGGGCGGTATCGTGAAAAACTGTTTTTT. The gene calls are TRBV7-9 and TRBJ1-4, with D tentatively TRBD1 (6 bases). CDR1 and CDR2 (germline): SEHNR, FQNEAQ (reference sequence). With 5 bases removed from V and 7 bases from J, the gap between germline ends came to 26 bases. The CDR3 sequence is 18 residues long. Based on the CDR3 plus reference TRBV7-9 and TRBJ1-4, the full variable domain is DTGVSQNPRHKITKRGQNVTFRCDPISEHNRLYWYRQTLGQGPEFLTYFQNEAQLEKSRLLSDRFSAERPKGSFSTLEIQRTEQGDSAMYLCASSKTYPGGRYREKLFFGSGTQLSVL.

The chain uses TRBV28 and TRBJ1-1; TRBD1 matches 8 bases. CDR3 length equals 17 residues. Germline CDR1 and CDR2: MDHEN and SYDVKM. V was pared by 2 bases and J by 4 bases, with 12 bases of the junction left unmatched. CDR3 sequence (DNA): TGTGCCAGCAGTTTAACCCAGGGGGCCGGGCGGAGCACTGAAGCTTTCTTT. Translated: CASSLTQGAGRSTEAFF. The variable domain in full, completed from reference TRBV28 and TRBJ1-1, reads DVKVTQSSRYLVKRTGEKVFLECVQDMDHENMFWYRQDPGLGLRLIYFSYDVKMKEKGDIPEGYSVSREKKERFSLILESASTNQTSMYLCASSLTQGAGRSTEAFFGQGTRLTVV.

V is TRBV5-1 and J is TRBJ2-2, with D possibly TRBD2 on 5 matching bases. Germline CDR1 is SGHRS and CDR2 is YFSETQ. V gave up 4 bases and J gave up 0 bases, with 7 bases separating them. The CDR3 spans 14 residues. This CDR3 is CASSRTPNTGELFF. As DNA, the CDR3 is TGCGCCAGCAGCCGGACTCCGAACACCGGGGAGCTGTTTTTT.

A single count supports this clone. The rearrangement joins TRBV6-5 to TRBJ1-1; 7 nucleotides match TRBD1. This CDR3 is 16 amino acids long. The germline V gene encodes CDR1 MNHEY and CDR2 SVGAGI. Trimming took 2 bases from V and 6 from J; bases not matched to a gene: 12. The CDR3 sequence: CASSYGATGSTAEAFF. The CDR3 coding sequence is TGTGCCAGCAGTTACGGGGCGACAGGGTCGACCGCTGAAGCTTTCTTT.

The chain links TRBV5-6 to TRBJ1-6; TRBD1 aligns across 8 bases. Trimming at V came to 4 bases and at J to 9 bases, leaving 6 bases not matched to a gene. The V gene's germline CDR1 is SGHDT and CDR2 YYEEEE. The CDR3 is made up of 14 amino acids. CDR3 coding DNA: TGTGCCAGCAGCGACGGACAGGGTAGTTCACCCCTCCACTTT. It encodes CASSDGQGSSPLHF.

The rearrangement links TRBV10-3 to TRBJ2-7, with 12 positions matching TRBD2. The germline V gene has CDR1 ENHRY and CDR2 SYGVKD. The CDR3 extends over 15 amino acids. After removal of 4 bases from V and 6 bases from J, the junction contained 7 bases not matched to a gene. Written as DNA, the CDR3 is TGTGCCATCAGTGGACTAGCGGGAGCTCAGGGCGAGCAGTACTTC. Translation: CAISGLAGAQGEQYF.

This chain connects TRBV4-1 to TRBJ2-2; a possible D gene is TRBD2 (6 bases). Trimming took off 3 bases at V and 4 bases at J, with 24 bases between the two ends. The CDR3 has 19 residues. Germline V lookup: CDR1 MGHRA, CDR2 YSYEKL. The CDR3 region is CASSQAYSTTGVFTGELFF. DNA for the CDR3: TGCGCCAGCAGCCAGGCCTACTCTACGACGGGGGTCTTCACCGGGGAGCTGTTTTTT.